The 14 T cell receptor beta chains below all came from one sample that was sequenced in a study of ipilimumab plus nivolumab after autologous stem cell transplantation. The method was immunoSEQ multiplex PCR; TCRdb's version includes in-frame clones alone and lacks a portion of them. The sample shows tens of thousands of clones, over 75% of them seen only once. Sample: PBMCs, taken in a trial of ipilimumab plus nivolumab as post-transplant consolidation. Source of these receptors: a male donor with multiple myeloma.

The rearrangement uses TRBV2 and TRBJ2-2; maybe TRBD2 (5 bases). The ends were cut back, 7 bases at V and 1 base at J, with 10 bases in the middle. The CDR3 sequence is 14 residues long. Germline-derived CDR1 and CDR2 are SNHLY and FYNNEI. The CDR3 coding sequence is TGTGCCAGCAATAGTCGGGGGAACACCGGGGAGCTGTTTTTT. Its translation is CASNSRGNTGELFF.

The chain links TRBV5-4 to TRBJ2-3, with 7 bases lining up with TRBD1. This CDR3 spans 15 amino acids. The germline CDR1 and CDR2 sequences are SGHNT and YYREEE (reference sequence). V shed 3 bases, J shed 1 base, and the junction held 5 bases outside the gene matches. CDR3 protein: CASSSGTVRTDTQYF. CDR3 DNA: TGTGCCAGCAGCTCCGGGACAGTCCGCACAGATACGCAGTATTTT.

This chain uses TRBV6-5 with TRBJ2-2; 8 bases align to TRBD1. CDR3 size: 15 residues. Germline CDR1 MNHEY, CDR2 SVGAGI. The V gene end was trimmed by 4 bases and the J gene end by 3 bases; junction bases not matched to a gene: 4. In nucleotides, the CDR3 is TGTGCCAGCAGTTCCGGACAGGGACACACCGGGGAGCTGTTTTTT. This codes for CASSSGQGHTGELFF.

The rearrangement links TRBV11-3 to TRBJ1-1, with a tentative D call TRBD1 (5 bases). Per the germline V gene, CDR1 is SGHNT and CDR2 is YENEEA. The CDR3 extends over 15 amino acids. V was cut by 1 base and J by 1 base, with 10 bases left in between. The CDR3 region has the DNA TGTGCCAGCAGCTTAGCGGGGCAGTCGAACACTGAAGCTTTCTTT. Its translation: CASSLAGQSNTEAFF.

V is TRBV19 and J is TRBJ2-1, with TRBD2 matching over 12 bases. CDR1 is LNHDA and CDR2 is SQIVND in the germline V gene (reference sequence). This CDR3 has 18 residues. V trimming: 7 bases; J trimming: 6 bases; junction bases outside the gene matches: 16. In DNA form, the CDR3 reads TGTGCCAGTACTAGACTAGCGGGAGCCTTGGGGGGGCTCAATGAGCAGTTCTTC. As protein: CASTRLAGALGGLNEQFF.

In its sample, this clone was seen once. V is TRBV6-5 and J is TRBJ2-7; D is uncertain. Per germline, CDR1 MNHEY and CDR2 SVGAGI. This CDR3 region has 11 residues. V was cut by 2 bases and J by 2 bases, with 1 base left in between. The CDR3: CASSYAYEQYF. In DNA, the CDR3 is TGTGCCAGCAGTTACGCCTACGAGCAGTACTTC.

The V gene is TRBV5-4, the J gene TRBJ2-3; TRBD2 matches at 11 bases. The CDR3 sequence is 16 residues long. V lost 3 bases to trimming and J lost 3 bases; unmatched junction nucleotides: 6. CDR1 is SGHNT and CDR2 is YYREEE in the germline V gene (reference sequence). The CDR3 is CASSSVAGGFTDTQYF. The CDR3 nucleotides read TGTGCCAGCAGCTCAGTAGCGGGGGGGTTTACAGATACGCAGTATTTT.

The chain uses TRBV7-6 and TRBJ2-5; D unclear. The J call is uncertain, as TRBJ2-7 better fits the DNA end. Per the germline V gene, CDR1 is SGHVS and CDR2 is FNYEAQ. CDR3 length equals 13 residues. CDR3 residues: CASSLLRPDEQYF. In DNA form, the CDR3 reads TGTGCCAGCAGCTTACTCCGCCCGGACGAGCAGTACTTC.

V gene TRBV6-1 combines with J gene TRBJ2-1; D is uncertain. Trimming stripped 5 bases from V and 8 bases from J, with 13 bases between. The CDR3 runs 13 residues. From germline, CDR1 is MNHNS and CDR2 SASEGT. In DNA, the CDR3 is TGTGCCAGCAGTTTTATTTGGGCGGATGAGCAGTTCTTC. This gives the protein CASSFIWADEQFF.

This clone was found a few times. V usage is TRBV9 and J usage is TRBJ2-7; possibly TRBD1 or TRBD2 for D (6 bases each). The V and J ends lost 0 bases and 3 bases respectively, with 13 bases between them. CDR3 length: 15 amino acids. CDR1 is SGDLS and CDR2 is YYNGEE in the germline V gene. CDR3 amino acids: CASSVGVKGGYEQYF. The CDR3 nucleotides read TGTGCCAGCAGCGTAGGCGTCAAGGGGGGCTACGAGCAGTACTTC. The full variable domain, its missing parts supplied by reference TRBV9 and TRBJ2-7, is DSGVTQTPKHLITATGQRVTLRCSPRSGDLSVYWYQQSLDQGLQFLIQYYNGEERAKGNILERFSAQQFPDLHSELNLSSLELGDSALYFCASSVGVKGGYEQYFGPGTRLTVT.

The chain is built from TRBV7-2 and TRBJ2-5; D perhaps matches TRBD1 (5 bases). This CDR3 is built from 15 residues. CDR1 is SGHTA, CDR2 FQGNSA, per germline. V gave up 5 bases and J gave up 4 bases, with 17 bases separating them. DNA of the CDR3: TGTGCCAGCAGCCCGCGACAGAATACAAGAGAGACCCAGTACTTC. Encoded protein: CASSPRQNTRETQYF.

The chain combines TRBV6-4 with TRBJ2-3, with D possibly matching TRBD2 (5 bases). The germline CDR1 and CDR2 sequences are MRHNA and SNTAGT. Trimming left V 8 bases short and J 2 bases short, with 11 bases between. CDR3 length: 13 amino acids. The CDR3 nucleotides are TGTGCCAGCGGACGGGAATACACAGATACGCAGTATTTT. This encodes CASGREYTDTQYF.

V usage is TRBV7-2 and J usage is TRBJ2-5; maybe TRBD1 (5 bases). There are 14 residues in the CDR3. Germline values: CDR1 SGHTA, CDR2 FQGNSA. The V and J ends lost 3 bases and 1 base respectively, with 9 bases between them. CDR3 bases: TGTGCCAGCAGCTTTGGAACAGGCCAAGAGACCCAGTACTTC. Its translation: CASSFGTGQETQYF.

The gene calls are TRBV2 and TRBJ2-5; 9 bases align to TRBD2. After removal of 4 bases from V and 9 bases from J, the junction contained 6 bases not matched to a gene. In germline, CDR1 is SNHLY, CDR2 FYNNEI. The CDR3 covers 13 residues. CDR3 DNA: TGTGCCAGCAGTGGTGAGGCGGGAGGGGCCCAGTACTTC. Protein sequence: CASSGEAGGAQYF.